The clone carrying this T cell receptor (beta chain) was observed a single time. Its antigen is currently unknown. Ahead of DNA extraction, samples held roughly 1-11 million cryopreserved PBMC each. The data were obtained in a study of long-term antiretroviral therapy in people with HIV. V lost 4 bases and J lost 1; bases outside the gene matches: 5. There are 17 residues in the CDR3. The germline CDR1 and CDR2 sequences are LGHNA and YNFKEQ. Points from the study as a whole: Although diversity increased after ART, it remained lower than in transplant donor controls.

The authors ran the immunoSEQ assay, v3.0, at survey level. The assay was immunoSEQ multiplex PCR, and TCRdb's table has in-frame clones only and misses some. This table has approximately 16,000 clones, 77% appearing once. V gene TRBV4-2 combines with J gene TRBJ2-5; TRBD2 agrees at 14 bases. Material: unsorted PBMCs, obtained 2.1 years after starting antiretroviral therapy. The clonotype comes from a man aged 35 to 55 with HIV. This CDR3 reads CASSPWTSGGLQETQYF. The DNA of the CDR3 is TGTGCCAGCAGCCCCTGGACTAGCGGGGGGCTCCAAGAGACCCAGTACTTC.